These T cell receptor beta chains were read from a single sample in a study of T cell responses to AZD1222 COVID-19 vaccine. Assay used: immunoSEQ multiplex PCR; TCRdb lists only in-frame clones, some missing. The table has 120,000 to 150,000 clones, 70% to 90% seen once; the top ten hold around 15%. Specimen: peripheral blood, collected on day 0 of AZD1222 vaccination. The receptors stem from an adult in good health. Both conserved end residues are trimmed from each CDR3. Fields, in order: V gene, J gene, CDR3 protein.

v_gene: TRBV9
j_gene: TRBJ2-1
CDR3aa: ASSLSGDNYNEQF

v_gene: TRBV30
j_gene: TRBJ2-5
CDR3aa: AWSDVLQETQY

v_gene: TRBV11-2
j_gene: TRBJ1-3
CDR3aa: ASSLAGRSSGNTIY

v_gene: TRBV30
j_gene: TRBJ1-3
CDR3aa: AWSVLPSSFSGNTIY

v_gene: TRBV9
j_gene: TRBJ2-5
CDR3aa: ASSVAGGQETQY

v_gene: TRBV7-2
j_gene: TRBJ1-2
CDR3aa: ASSLVPYGYT

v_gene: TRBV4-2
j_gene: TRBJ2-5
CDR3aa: ASSLTSGDIRSTQY

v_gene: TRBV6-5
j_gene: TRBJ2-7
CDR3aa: ASSLTHRELGEQY

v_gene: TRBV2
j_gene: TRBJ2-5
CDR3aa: ASRPGTGQRNDETQY

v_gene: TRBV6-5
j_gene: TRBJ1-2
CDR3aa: ASSYSGGGDGYT

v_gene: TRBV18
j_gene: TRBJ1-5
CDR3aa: ASSPPSLGGANQPQH

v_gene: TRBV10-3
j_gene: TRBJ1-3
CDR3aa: AIRGQLSGNTIY

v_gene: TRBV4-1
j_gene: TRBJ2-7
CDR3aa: ASSQDIWGYEQY

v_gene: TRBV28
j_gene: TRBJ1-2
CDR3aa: ASSLRAYGYT

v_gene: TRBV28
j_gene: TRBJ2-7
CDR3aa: ASSFSADGYSYEQY

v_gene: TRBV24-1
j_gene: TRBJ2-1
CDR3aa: ATSGAGSPEGRNEQF

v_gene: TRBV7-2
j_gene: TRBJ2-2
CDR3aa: ASSLDRAKVF

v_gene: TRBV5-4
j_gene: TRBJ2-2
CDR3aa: ASSLGAGGNTGELF

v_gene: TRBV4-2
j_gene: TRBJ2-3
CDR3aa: ASSQRTGSTDTQY

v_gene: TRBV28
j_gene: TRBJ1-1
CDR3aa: ASKTGNTEAF

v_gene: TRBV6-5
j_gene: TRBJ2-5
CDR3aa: ASSSWGRAGEETQY

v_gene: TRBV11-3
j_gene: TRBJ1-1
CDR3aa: ASSQQGMNTEAF